This T cell receptor beta chain was observed in a study of pediatric ulcerative colitis. Study-level findings and limits: Total lymphocyte DNA, not sorted subsets, was the template. Ulcerative colitis patients shared more blood-rectal clones than controls.

The germline CDR1 and CDR2 sequences are MNHEY and SVGAGI. This CDR3 is built from 15 residues. V dropped 5 bases and J dropped 2 bases, with 14 bases sitting between them. As concerns this clone: Its antigen is not identified.

This was a survey-level run. Using immunoSEQ multiplex PCR, the repertoire was profiled, and TCRdb retains in-frame clones only, with some absent. The repertoire holds about 60,000 clones, with over 70% as singletons. The sequence derives from a boy between 10 and 17 years old who was a control in a study of pediatric ulcerative colitis. The rearrangement links TRBV6-5 to TRBJ2-3, with TRBD2 as a possible D gene (5 bases). Sequenced input: blood. The CDR3 is CASSDYRYYTDTQYF. In DNA, the CDR3 is TGTGCCAGCAGTGACTATCGTTACTACACAGATACGCAGTATTTT.